The TCR beta chain described here comes from a study of blood T cell repertoires in COVID-19. Trimming took 0 bases from V and 3 from J; bases not matched to a gene: 7. The germline CDR1 and CDR2 sequences are SGHRS and YFSETQ. This CDR3 comprises 16 residues. The assay was immunoSEQ multiplex PCR, and TCRdb's table has in-frame clones only and misses some. This table holds roughly 160,000 clones, roughly 83% found once. Source material: peripheral blood. The clonotype was recovered from a man aged 18 to 30 with active or convalescent COVID-19. V and J are TRBV5-1 and TRBJ2-3, with 7 positions matching TRBD2. Written as DNA, the CDR3 is TGCGCCAGCAGCTTGGTAATGGGAGGGACTACAGATACGCAGTATTTT. Translated: CASSLVMGGTTDTQYF.